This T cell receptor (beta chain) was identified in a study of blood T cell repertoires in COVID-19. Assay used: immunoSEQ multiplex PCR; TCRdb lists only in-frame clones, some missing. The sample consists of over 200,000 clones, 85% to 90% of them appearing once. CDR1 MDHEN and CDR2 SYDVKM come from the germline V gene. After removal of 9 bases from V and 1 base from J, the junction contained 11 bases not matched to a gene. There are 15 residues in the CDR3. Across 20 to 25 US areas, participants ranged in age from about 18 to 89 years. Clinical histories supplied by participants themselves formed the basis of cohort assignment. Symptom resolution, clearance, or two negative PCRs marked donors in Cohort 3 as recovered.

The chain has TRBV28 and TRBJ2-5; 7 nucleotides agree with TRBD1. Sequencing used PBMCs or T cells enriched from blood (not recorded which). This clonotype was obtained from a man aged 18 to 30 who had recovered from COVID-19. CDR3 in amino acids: CASHDAGDSQETQYF. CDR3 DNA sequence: TGTGCCAGTCACGATGCCGGGGACAGCCAAGAGACCCAGTACTTC.